The following is a T cell receptor (beta chain) sequence with its context. Its antigen is as yet unknown. Germline CDR1 is LNHDA and CDR2 is SQIVND (reference sequence). The CDR3 spans 13 residues. The V end lost 1 base, the J end lost 1 base, and 5 bases lay between the germline ends. This entry is derived from a study of beta chain features in type 1 diabetes. General study points: A pattern of fewer insertions and more deletions at VDJ junctions was seen in type 1 diabetes patients. Whether HLA type influences TCRB rearrangement remained unresolved here.

About 116 mL of blood, on average, came from one heparinised draw per donor. Sorting with CD45RO/CCR7/CD25/CD127/CD95/CD27 yielded naive, central memory, regulatory and stem-like memory CD4+ cells. The study reverse transcribed the entire isolated RNA, so it sequenced expressed TCRB transcripts. Assay: immunoSEQ multiplex PCR; the TCRdb copy retains only in-frame clones and omits some. The sample lists more than 50,000 clones; roughly three fifths were seen once. The chain combines TRBV19 with TRBJ2-7; a weak D match, TRBD1 (5 bases). The source material was Tregs from blood. This receptor was taken from a woman aged 18-29 years in good health. The chain's CDR3 is CASSIGQSYEQYF. The DNA of the CDR3 is TGTGCCAGTAGTATAGGACAGTCCTACGAGCAGTACTTC.